These 2 T cell receptor beta chains share one sample of origin, sequenced in a study of cytomegalovirus exposure and HLA in healthy donors. The protocol was immunoSEQ multiplex PCR, while the TCRdb copy is restricted to in-frame clones and leaves out a portion. In the table there are tens of thousands of clones, 90% to 97% of which are singletons. Sequenced input: PBMCs. The receptors were sampled from a man in his late teens or twenties in good health and CMV-seropositive.

This chain links TRBV10-3 with TRBJ2-7; 9 bases agree with TRBD2. Germline CDR1 is ENHRY and CDR2 is SYGVKD. V shed 8 bases, J shed 3 bases, and the junction held 14 bases outside the gene matches. The CDR3 contains 16 residues. As DNA, the CDR3 is TGTGCCATCCGCTCCACGGAGTCTAGCGGGATCTACGAGCAGTACTTC. This codes for CAIRSTESSGIYEQYF.

The chain has TRBV5-1 and TRBJ2-7, with D perhaps matching TRBD2 (5 bases). V lost 0 bases and J 7 bases, leaving 11 bases between the germline ends. The CDR3 runs 13 residues. Germline CDR1 is SGHRS and CDR2 is YFSETQ. CDR3 bases: TGCGCCAGCAGCTTGGATGGGTCGGGGGAGCAGTACTTC. Encoded protein: CASSLDGSGEQYF.